A single sample gave rise to the 24 T cell receptor beta chains below, sequenced in a study of T-cell memory formation after mild COVID-19. TCRdb used MiXCR to reprocess the 5' RACE reads, holding one entry per CDR3 protein. The data contain 190,000 or so distinct CDR3 sequences, 27% of them singletons. The specimen was PBMCs or a T cell subset sorted from them (not recorded which). These receptors were obtained from an adult woman who had mild COVID-19 (a few samples of this study predate the infection). Cell type and time point are not known.

V and J are TRBV19 and TRBJ1-1, with D possibly TRBD1 on 5 matching bases. This CDR3 spans 14 amino acids. The germline V and J ends were trimmed by 2 bases and 7 bases, with 14 bases remaining between them. From germline, CDR1 is LNHDA and CDR2 SQIVND (reference sequence). Here the CDR3 DNA reads TGTGCCAGTAGTATATCCCGGGACGGGAGTGAAGCTTTCTTT. It translates to CASSISRDGSEAFF.

This clonotype has a handful of counts. The chain links TRBV27 to TRBJ2-7, with D perhaps matching TRBD2 (6 bases). CDR1 is MNHEY and CDR2 is SMNVEV in the germline V gene (reference sequence). V was pared by 5 bases and J by 6 bases, with 14 bases between. The CDR3 contains 13 residues. The CDR3 reads CASSMGGYGEQYF. As DNA, the CDR3 is TGTGCCAGCAGTATGGGGGGATACGGCGAGCAGTACTTC.

CDR3 DNA sequence: TGTGCCAGCAGCTTTCCCAAAAGCACAGATACGCAGTATTTT. As protein: CASSFPKSTDTQYF. The chain has TRBV5-6 and TRBJ2-3; no definite D call. Germline lookup yields CDR1 SGHDT and CDR2 YYEEEE. This CDR3 spans 14 amino acids. Deletions cut 2 bases from V and 0 bases from J, with 7 bases between.

This clonotype was found a few times. J is TRBJ1-2 and V is TRBV6-6, with D possibly being TRBD1 (6 bases). This CDR3 comprises 14 residues. CDR1 is MNHNY and CDR2 is SVGAGI in the germline V gene (reference sequence). V lost 5 bases to trimming and J lost 4 bases, with 14 bases between them. The CDR3 DNA is TGTGCCAGCAGTCGGGGGGGGCAGGGCTATGGCTACACCTTC. Translating gives CASSRGGQGYGYTF.

The sample holds a few counts of this clonotype. J is TRBJ1-2 and V is TRBV20-1; no clear D. CDR1 is DFQATT and CDR2 is SNEGSKA in the germline V gene (reference sequence). The V gene lost 5 bases and the J gene lost 2 bases, with 6 bases spanning the gap. The CDR3 is 11 amino acids. The CDR3 loop is CSAGQNYGYTF. The DNA of the CDR3 is TGCAGTGCTGGGCAGAACTATGGCTACACCTTC.

The chain carries TRBV9 and TRBJ2-5, with D possibly TRBD1 on 5 matching bases. V shed 0 bases and J shed 0 bases, with 9 bases lying between them. The CDR3 sequence is 15 residues long. Germline loops: CDR1 SGDLS, CDR2 YYNGEE. CDR3 DNA: TGTGCCAGCAGCGTAGCTGGCAGGGACCAAGAGACCCAGTACTTC. Its protein is CASSVAGRDQETQYF.

The gene calls are TRBV20-1 and TRBJ2-7; 8 positions agree with TRBD2. This CDR3 is built from 13 residues. Trimming cost V 2 bases and J 6 bases; bases outside gene matches: 6. Per germline, CDR1 DFQATT and CDR2 SNEGSKA (reference sequence). CDR3 in DNA: TGCAGTGCTAGACTTCGGGAGGGTCGCGAGCAGTACTTC. Its translation is CSARLREGREQYF.

V usage is TRBV9 and J usage is TRBJ2-7; no clear D gene. The germline gives CDR1 SGDLS, CDR2 YYNGEE. Trimming removed 0 bases at V and 0 bases at J, with 7 bases between. The CDR3 sequence is 14 residues long. CDR3 sequence: CASSVDWISYEQYF. Written as DNA, the CDR3 is TGTGCCAGCAGCGTAGATTGGATCTCCTACGAGCAGTACTTC.

The chain couples TRBV5-1 to TRBJ2-7; no firm D call. The CDR3 loop spans 11 amino acids. Germline V gene sequence: CDR1 SGHRS, CDR2 YFSETQ. Trimming shortened V by 6 bases and J by 3 bases, and 7 bases separated the two germline ends. The CDR3 loop is CASTSNYEQYF. CDR3 nucleotide sequence: TGCGCCAGCACATCCAACTACGAGCAGTACTTC.

This chain links TRBV7-9 with TRBJ2-7, with no clear D. Looked up from germline, CDR1 is SEHNR and CDR2 is FQNEAQ (reference sequence). V was trimmed by 4 bases and J by 9 bases, leaving 13 bases between them. The length of the CDR3 is 12 residues. Here the CDR3 reads CASSSPYGVQYF. The CDR3 DNA follows: TGTGCCAGCAGCTCCCCCTACGGTGTGCAGTACTTC.

V gene TRBV5-1 combines with J gene TRBJ1-1, with 7 bases that match TRBD1. Per the germline V gene, CDR1 is SGHRS and CDR2 is YFSETQ. This CDR3 has 17 residues. The trim removed 0 bases at V and 1 base at J, leaving 9 bases unmatched. The CDR3 region has the DNA TGCGCCAGCAGCTTGGGCCCAGGGGGAGAGGGGAACACTGAAGCTTTCTTT. Its protein is CASSLGPGGEGNTEAFF.

The table lists this clonotype with a few counts. This chain connects TRBV29-1 to TRBJ1-2, with 8 bases identical to TRBD1. From germline, CDR1 is SQVTM and CDR2 ANQGSEA. The CDR3 is 15 residues long. The ends lost 0 bases at V and 4 bases at J; junction bases unmatched: 7. The CDR3 nucleotides are TGCAGCGTTGAAGACCCGGACAGGGCAGCCTATGGCTACACCTTC. Its protein is CSVEDPDRAAYGYTF.

V usage is TRBV6-2 or TRBV6-3 and J usage is TRBJ2-7; a weak D match, TRBD1 (5 bases). This CDR3 comprises 12 residues. With 5 bases removed from V and 9 bases from J, the gap between germline ends came to 14 bases. Germline-derived CDR1 and CDR2 are MNHEY and SVGEGT. The CDR3 is CASSDAGFGQYF. The CDR3 region has the DNA TGTGCCAGCAGTGACGCAGGGTTCGGGCAGTACTTC.

The V and J genes are TRBV20-1 and TRBJ2-7; 8 bases map to TRBD1. Germline loops: CDR1 DFQATT, CDR2 SNEGSKA (reference sequence). This CDR3 spans 16 amino acids. The trim removed 4 bases at V and 2 bases at J, leaving 13 bases unmatched. The CDR3 loop reads CSANSPVQGATYEQYF. CDR3 sequence (DNA): TGCAGTGCTAATAGCCCGGTGCAGGGGGCTACCTACGAGCAGTACTTC.

The chain couples TRBV6-5 to TRBJ2-7, with D possibly being TRBD2 (6 bases). This CDR3 has 14 amino acids. Germline CDR1 MNHEY, CDR2 SVGAGI. With 8 bases removed from V and 1 base from J, the gap between germline ends came to 15 bases. CDR3 residues: CASRRGIASYEQYF. CDR3 nucleotides: TGTGCCAGCCGACGCGGGATTGCATCCTACGAGCAGTACTTC.

The V call is TRBV6-1, the J call TRBJ2-1; no definite D call. Germline CDR1 and CDR2: MNHNS and SASEGT. The CDR3 spans 12 residues. Between the trimmed V and J ends, which lost 1 base and 10 bases, there was a span of 8 bases. The CDR3 is CASSEGPTEQFF. CDR3 in DNA: TGTGCCAGCAGTGAAGGCCCGACGGAGCAGTTCTTC.

This clonotype was observed a handful of times. The chain couples TRBV7-9 to TRBJ2-7; D possibly corresponds to TRBD1 (6 bases). The V and J ends lost 5 bases and 5 bases respectively, with 16 bases between them. The CDR3 loop spans 14 amino acids. The germline V gene has CDR1 SEHNR and CDR2 FQNEAQ (reference sequence). CDR3 protein: CASSLLRGEDEQYF. In nucleotides, the CDR3 is TGTGCCAGCAGCCTTCTCAGGGGTGAGGACGAGCAGTACTTC.

This chain uses TRBV24-1 with TRBJ1-5, with D maybe TRBD1 (5 bases). The CDR3 is 12 amino acids. V was clipped by 5 bases and J by 9 bases, with 10 bases between them. Germline CDR1 KGHDR, CDR2 SFDVKD. The CDR3 bases are TGTGCCACCAGTGCCCGGGGCTGGCCCCAGCATTTT. This gives the protein CATSARGWPQHF.

The chain recombines TRBV12-3 or TRBV12-4 with TRBJ2-3, with a tentative D call TRBD2 (5 bases). CDR3 length equals 12 residues. Trimming took off 10 bases at V and 3 bases at J, with 11 bases between the two ends. This CDR3 is CAIRGGTDTQYF. As DNA, the CDR3 is TGTGCCATCCGGGGTGGGACAGATACGCAGTATTTT.

The genes are TRBV12-3 or TRBV12-4 and TRBJ2-4; D remains unclear. CDR3 length equals 13 residues. The germline V and J ends were trimmed by 3 bases and 4 bases, with 7 bases remaining between them. CDR3 coding DNA: TGTGCCAGCAGTTTTGGGCCAAAAAACATTCAGTACTTC. It specifies CASSFGPKNIQYF.

CDR3 sequence: CASSTSSGSGQPSSYNEQFF. The CDR3 DNA follows: TGCGCCAGCAGCACCTCTAGCGGGAGTGGACAACCGAGCTCCTACAATGAGCAGTTCTTC. The genes are TRBV5-1 and TRBJ2-1; 10 bases match TRBD2. Germline-derived CDR1 and CDR2 are SGHRS and YFSETQ. The J segment lost 0 bases and the V segment lost 4 bases, leaving 16 bases of the junction unmatched. CDR3 size: 20 residues. Full variable domain (missing parts from reference TRBV5-1 and TRBJ2-1): KAGVTQTPRYLIKTRGQQVTLSCSPISGHRSVSWYQQTPGQGLQFLFEYFSETQRNKGNFPGRFSGRQFSNSRSEMNVSTLELGDSALYLCASSTSSGSGQPSSYNEQFFGPGTRLTVL.

This clonotype was seen only a few times. This sequence joins TRBV25-1 and TRBJ2-7; 8 bases line up with TRBD1. CDR1 is MGHDK, CDR2 SYGVNS, per germline. J lost 2 bases, V lost 0 bases, and 9 bases had no gene match. The CDR3 has 17 amino acids. This CDR3 is CASSEYVRTGSPYEQYF. DNA for the CDR3: TGTGCCAGCAGTGAATATGTGAGGACAGGGTCCCCCTACGAGCAGTACTTC.

The table lists this clonotype with a few counts. The chain has TRBV24-1 and TRBJ2-5, with D tentatively TRBD2 (6 bases). Trimming left V 7 bases short and J 1 base short, with 9 bases between. Germline-derived CDR1 and CDR2 are KGHDR and SFDVKD. The CDR3 has 13 amino acids. The CDR3 sequence is CATRGGSQETQYF. The CDR3 DNA follows: TGTGCCACCAGGGGAGGATCCCAAGAGACCCAGTACTTC.

Here the CDR3 reads CASTREGGPSGSTDTQYF. Here the CDR3 DNA reads TGTGCCAGCACCCGGGAAGGGGGGCCTAGCGGGAGTACAGATACGCAGTATTTT. The gene calls are TRBV4-2 and TRBJ2-3, with TRBD2 matching 10 bases. This CDR3 comprises 18 residues. J gave up 3 bases and V 7 bases, and 16 bases lay outside the gene matches. Germline CDR1 LGHNA, CDR2 YNFKEQ.